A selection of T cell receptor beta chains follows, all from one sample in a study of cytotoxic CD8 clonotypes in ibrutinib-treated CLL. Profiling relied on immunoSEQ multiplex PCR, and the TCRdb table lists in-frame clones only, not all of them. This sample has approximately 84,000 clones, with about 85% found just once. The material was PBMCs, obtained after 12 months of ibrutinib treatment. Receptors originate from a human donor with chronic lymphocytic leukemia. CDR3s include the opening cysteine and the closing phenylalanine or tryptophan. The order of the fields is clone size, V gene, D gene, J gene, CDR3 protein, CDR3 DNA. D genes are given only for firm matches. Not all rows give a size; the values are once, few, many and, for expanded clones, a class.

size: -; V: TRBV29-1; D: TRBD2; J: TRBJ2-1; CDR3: CSAARGVSEQFF; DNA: TGCAGCGCCGCCCGGGGGGTTAGTGAGCAGTTCTTC
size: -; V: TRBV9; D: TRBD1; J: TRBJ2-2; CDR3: CASSVGGQGHGELFF; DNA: TGTGCCAGCAGCGTAGGGGGACAGGGGCATGGGGAGCTGTTTTTT
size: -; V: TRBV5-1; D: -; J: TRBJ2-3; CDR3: CASSPLTGPSTDTQYF; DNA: TGCGCCAGCAGCCCGTTGACAGGCCCTAGCACAGATACGCAGTATTTT
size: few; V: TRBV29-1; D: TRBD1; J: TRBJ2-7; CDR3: CSATGGQGAPYEQYF; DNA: TGCAGCGCCACAGGGGGACAGGGGGCCCCCTACGAGCAGTACTTC
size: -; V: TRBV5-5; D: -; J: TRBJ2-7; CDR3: CASSLAPYEQYF; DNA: TGTGCCAGCAGCTTGGCCCCATACGAGCAGTACTTC
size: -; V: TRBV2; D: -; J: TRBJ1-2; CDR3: CASSAAGRYTF; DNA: TGTGCCAGCAGTGCCGCAGGTCGCTACACCTTC
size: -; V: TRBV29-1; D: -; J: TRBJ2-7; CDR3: CSVGRVGEQYF; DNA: TGCAGCGTTGGCCGGGTAGGCGAGCAGTACTTC
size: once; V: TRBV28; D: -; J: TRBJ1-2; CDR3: CASSSGAGYGYTF; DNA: TGTGCCAGCAGCAGCGGGGCGGGCTATGGCTACACCTTC
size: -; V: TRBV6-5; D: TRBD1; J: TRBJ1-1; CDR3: CASSRTGQVGTEAFF; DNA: TGTGCCAGCAGTCGGACAGGACAGGTCGGGACTGAAGCTTTCTTT
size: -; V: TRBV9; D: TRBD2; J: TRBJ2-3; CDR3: CASSVGASGRGDTQYF; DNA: TGTGCCAGCAGCGTAGGGGCTAGCGGGAGGGGAGATACGCAGTATTTT
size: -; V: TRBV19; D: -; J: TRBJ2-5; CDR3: CASSMRETQYF; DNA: TGTGCCAGTAGTATGCGGGAGACCCAGTACTTC
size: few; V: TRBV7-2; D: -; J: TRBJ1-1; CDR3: CASSTSAGTNTEAFF; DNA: TGTGCCAGCAGCACCAGCGCAGGGACGAACACTGAAGCTTTCTTT
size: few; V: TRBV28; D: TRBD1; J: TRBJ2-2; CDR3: CASRNPGTGVTGELFF; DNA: TGTGCCAGCAGGAACCCCGGGACAGGGGTGACCGGGGAGCTGTTTTTT
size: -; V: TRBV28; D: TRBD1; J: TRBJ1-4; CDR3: CASRDGQPGGKLFF; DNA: TGTGCCAGCAGAGACGGCCAACCAGGGGGAAAACTGTTTTTT
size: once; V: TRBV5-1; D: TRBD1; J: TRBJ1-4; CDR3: CASSWTGGEEKLFF; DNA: TGCGCCAGCAGCTGGACAGGCGGAGAGGAAAAACTGTTTTTT
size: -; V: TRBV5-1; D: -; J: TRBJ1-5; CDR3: CASRPGQSDQPQHF; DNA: TGCGCCAGCAGACCCGGACAGTCCGATCAGCCCCAGCATTTT
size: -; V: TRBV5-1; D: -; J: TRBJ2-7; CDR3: CASSWGVQGYYEQYF; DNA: TGCGCCAGCAGCTGGGGGGTTCAGGGGTACTACGAGCAGTACTTC
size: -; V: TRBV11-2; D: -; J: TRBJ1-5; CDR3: CASSLGDNQPQHF; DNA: TGTGCCAGCAGCTTAGGGGATAATCAGCCCCAGCATTTT
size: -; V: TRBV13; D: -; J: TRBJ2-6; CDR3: CASSSPQGSSGANVLTF; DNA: TGTGCCAGCAGCTCACCCCAGGGGAGCTCTGGGGCCAACGTCCTGACTTTC
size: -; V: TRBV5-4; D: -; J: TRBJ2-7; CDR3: CASSLVGTYEQYF; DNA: TGTGCCAGCAGCTTAGTTGGTACCTACGAGCAGTACTTC
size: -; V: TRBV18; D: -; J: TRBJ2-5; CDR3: CASSPVVETQYF; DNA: TGTGCCAGCTCACCAGTGGTGGAGACCCAGTACTTC
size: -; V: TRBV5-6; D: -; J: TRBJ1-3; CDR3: CASSQNRNTIYF; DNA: TGTGCCAGCAGCCAAAATCGGAACACCATATATTTT
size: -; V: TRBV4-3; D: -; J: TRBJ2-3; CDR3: CASSQVPRVGGTDTQYF; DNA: TGCGCCAGCAGCCAAGTGCCCAGGGTGGGGGGCACAGATACGCAGTATTTT
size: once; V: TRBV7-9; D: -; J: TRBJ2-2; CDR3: CASSLQGHSAGTGELFF; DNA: TGTGCCAGCAGCCTCCAGGGACACTCCGCGGGGACCGGGGAGCTGTTTTTT
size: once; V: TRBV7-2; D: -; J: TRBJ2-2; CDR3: CASSLWSAGELFF; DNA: TGTGCCAGCAGCTTATGGAGCGCCGGGGAGCTGTTTTTT